This T cell receptor (beta chain) was found in a study of T cell responses to AZD1222 COVID-19 vaccine. The CDR3 spans 13 residues. V lost 10 bases and J lost 3, with 15 bases in between. Germline V gene data show CDR1 as MNHEY and CDR2 as SVGAGI. Clones were sequenced by immunoSEQ multiplex PCR, and TCRdb holds only the in-frame ones, with some missing. The sample consists of nearly 90,000 clones, around 88% of them appearing once. Comment on this clone: Its matching antigen is unknown.

Findings and limits, study-wide: The sample set comprised mostly white British donors with more females, and clonal diversity was possibly underestimated. The study reported that nearly half of spike-specific TCRs target unmutated variant regions.

This material consisted of peripheral blood, taken on day 0 of MenACWY control vaccination. This chain uses TRBV6-5 with TRBJ2-5, with TRBD2 as a possible D gene (6 bases). The TCR comes from an adult in good health. The DNA of the CDR3 is TGTGCCACCTCCCCGTGGGAGGAAGAGACCCAGTACTTC. Protein: CATSPWEEETQYF.